The 7 T cell receptor beta chains given below trace back to one sample, sequenced in a study of blood T cell repertoires in COVID-19. The protocol was immunoSEQ multiplex PCR, while the TCRdb copy is restricted to in-frame clones and leaves out a portion. Of 250,000 or so clones listed, roughly 91% are singletons. Sequencing was done on a sample of peripheral blood. All receptors come from a woman in her thirties or forties who had recovered from COVID-19.

Worth noting for this clone: In the same sample, other DNA sequences code for this CDR3. This chain joins TRBV30 and TRBJ2-3, with D unresolved. Deletions cut 3 bases from V and 6 bases from J, with 10 bases between. Germline V gives CDR1 GTSNPN, CDR2 SVGIG (reference sequence). CDR3 size: 12 residues. The CDR3 loop reads CAWSATGDTQYF. CDR3 sequence (DNA): TGTGCCTGGAGCGCCACCGGGGATACGCAGTATTTT. Using reference TRBV30 and TRBJ2-3 for the parts outside the CDR3, the full variable domain is SQTIHQWPATLVQPVGSPLSLECTVEGTSNPNLYWYRQAAGRGLQLLFYSVGIGQISSEVPQNLSASRPQDRQFILSSKKLLLSDSGFYLCAWSATGDTQYFGPGTRLTVL.

The V gene is TRBV6-1, the J gene TRBJ2-7; D might be TRBD2 (6 bases). V gave up 2 bases and J gave up 2 bases, with 19 bases separating them. The CDR3 contains 17 residues. Per germline, CDR1 MNHNS and CDR2 SASEGT. As DNA, the CDR3 is TGTGCCAGCAGTGAACCCCGGAGGGCTCAACGAACCTACGAGCAGTACTTC. Translation gives CASSEPRRAQRTYEQYF.

This chain joins TRBV14 and TRBJ1-2; 7 bases are a match to TRBD1. Per the germline V gene, CDR1 is SGHDN and CDR2 is FVKESK. V shed 5 bases and J 1 base; nucleotides not matched to a gene: 1. This CDR3 has 13 amino acids. CDR3 sequence: CASSRDSNYGYTF. CDR3 coding DNA: TGTGCCAGCAGCAGGGACAGTAACTATGGCTACACCTTC.

This clone was detected only once. This sequence joins TRBV3-1 (or the pseudogene TRBV3-2) and TRBJ1-1; the D is unclear. The V gene's germline CDR1 is LGHDT and CDR2 YNNKEL (reference sequence). Trimming took 8 bases from V and 4 from J, leaving 11 bases between them. The CDR3 has 12 amino acids. The CDR3 nucleotides read TGTGCCAGCGCCTCGAGGAGCACTGAAGCTTTCTTT. Its protein is CASASRSTEAFF.

This clone appeared many times. CDR3 bases: TGTGCCAGTAGTATTGGACAGGGGAGGCTTAGCAATCAGCCCCAGCATTTT. Its translation: CASSIGQGRLSNQPQHF. The V call is TRBV19, the J call TRBJ1-5, with 9 positions matching TRBD1. V was pared by 3 bases and J by 0 bases, with 6 bases of the junction left unmatched. The CDR3 is made up of 17 amino acids. Germline V gene sequence: CDR1 LNHDA, CDR2 SQIVND (reference sequence).

The chain couples TRBV6-5 to TRBJ1-2, with a weak D call TRBD1 (6 bases). V was trimmed by 7 bases and J by 4 bases, leaving 16 bases between them. This CDR3 is 14 amino acids long. Germline CDR1 and CDR2: MNHEY and SVGAGI. The CDR3 here is CASIPRGGGYGYTF. As DNA, the CDR3 is TGTGCCAGCATTCCCCGGGGGGGCGGCTATGGCTACACCTTC.

This clone is a singleton in its sample. The rearrangement joins TRBV29-1 to TRBJ2-7; 8 nucleotides agree with TRBD2. Germline loops: CDR1 SQVTM, CDR2 ANQGSEA. This CDR3 is 14 amino acids long. V lost 7 bases and J lost 7; bases outside the gene matches: 15. The CDR3 nucleotides read TGCAGCGACCCGCGCGGGAGGCCCTGGGAGGAGCAGTACTTC. Translating it yields CSDPRGRPWEEQYF.